Here is one T cell receptor beta chain with its context. Clones were read by immunoSEQ multiplex PCR, and TCRdb kept only the in-frame ones, dropping some. The repertoire includes about 100,000 clones, roughly 95% of them detected once, and 0.22% sits in the top ten. The sample originates from a study of technical replicates of blood from four donors. The CDR3 has 14 residues. The V gene's germline CDR1 is SGHNT and CDR2 YYREEE (reference sequence). With 3 bases removed from V and 1 base from J, the gap between germline ends came to 9 bases. This TCR derives from a human donor in good health. The rearrangement uses TRBV5-4 and TRBJ2-3, with a weak D call TRBD1 (5 bases). The sample taken for sequencing was T cells isolated from PBMCs. The CDR3 loop reads CASSWGRRTDTQYF. CDR3 DNA sequence: TGTGCCAGCAGCTGGGGCCGTCGCACAGATACGCAGTATTTT. Drawing the rest from reference TRBV5-4 and TRBJ2-3, the complete variable domain is ETGVTQSPTHLIKTRGQQVTLRCSSQSGHNTVSWYQQALGQGPQFIFQYYREEENGRGNFPPRFSGLQFPNYSSELNVNALELDDSALYLCASSWGRRTDTQYFGPGTRLTVL.